The T cell receptor (beta chain) described here comes from a study of T cells in Graves' hyperthyroidism and ophthalmopathy. Study details: Staff took peripheral blood when the initial diagnosis was made, before any treatment began. Study observations and caveats: Clonotypes that were expanded in thyroid above 0.001 mostly appeared in blood too.

Per the germline V gene, CDR1 is MDHEN and CDR2 is SYDVKM. Trimming shortened V by 6 bases and J by 5 bases, and 13 bases separated the two germline ends. The CDR3 has 13 residues. TCR beta CDR3 region amplification was performed from RNA transcripts. Carried out on the TCR CDR3, a first-round RT-PCR used the HTBI primer set. MiXCR, applied by TCRdb to the multiplex PCR reads, yields one record per CDR3 protein. In the table there are some 350,000 distinct CDR3 sequences, about a fifth of which are singletons. This clonotype was seen many times. Its antigen remains unknown. Exclusions: uncontrolled infection, other autoimmune disease, pregnancy, lactation.

J is TRBJ1-2 and V is TRBV28; D is possibly TRBD1 (5 bases). This clonotype originated in a woman aged 18-29 years with Graves' hyperthyroidism. Material: blood. CDR3 nucleotide sequence: TGTGCCAGCAGGTCGGGGCGACTATATGGCTACACCTTC. Its translation is CASRSGRLYGYTF.